The 2 T cell receptor beta chains below come from one sample, sequenced in a study of blood T cell repertoires in COVID-19. TCRdb's table, derived via immunoSEQ multiplex PCR, lists solely in-frame clones and lacks some. The sample records 250,000 to 300,000 clones, around 90% being singletons. The material sequenced was PBMCs or T cells enriched from blood (not recorded which). The receptors originated from a woman aged 35 to 49 who had recovered from COVID-19.

There are a few counts of this clone. This chain joins TRBV18 and TRBJ2-6; 7 bases align to TRBD2. This CDR3 has 19 residues. The V gene end was trimmed by 9 bases and the J gene end by 0 bases; junction bases not matched to a gene: 17. The germline V gene has CDR1 KGHSH and CDR2 LQKENI. DNA of the CDR3: TGTGCCAGTCTTCACCCAGGGCTAGCGGAATCCTCTGGGGCCAACGTCCTGACTTTC. Protein: CASLHPGLAESSGANVLTF.

The chain is built from TRBV30 and TRBJ2-1; the D gene is possibly TRBD2 (5 bases). V shed 2 bases and J shed 9 bases, with 17 bases lying between them. The CDR3 is 14 amino acids. Germline V gene lookup returns CDR1 GTSNPN and CDR2 SVGIG (reference sequence). Written as DNA, the CDR3 is TGTGCCTGGAGTAAAACTAGTGCGGCGGCTGAGCAGTTCTTC. Its protein product is CAWSKTSAAAEQFF. Full variable domain (remainder filled in from reference TRBV30 and TRBJ2-1): SQTIHQWPATLVQPVGSPLSLECTVEGTSNPNLYWYRQAAGRGLQLLFYSVGIGQISSEVPQNLSASRPQDRQFILSSKKLLLSDSGFYLCAWSKTSAAAEQFFGPGTRLTVL.